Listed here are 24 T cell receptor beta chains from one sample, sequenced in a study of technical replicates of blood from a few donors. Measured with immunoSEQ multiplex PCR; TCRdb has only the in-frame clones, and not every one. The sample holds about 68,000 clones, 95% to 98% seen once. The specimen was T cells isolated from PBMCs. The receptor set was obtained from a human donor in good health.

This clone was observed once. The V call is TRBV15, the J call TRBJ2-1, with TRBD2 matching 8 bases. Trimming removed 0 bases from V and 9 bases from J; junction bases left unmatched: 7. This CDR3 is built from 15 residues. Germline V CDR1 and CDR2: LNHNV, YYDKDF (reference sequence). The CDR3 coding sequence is TGTGCCACCAGCAGAGATTTGGTAGCGGGAAGTGAGCAGTTCTTC. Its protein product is CATSRDLVAGSEQFF. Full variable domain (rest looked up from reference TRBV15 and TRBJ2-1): DAMVIQNPRYQVTQFGKPVTLSCSQTLNHNVMYWYQQKSSQAPKLLFHYYDKDFNNEADTPDNFQSRRPNTSFCFLDIRSPGLGDTAMYLCATSRDLVAGSEQFFGPGTRLTVL.

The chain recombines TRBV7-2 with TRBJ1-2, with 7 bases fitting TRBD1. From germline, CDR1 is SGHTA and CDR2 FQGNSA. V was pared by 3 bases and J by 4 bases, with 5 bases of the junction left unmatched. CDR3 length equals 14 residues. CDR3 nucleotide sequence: TGTGCCAGCAGCTTCTCTGGACAGGCCTATGGCTACACCTTC. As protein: CASSFSGQAYGYTF.

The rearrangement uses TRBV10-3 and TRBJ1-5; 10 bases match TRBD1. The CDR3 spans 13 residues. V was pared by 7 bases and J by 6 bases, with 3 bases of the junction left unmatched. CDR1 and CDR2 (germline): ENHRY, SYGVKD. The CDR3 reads CAITGDRGQPQHF. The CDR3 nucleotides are TGTGCCATCACCGGGGACAGGGGTCAGCCCCAGCATTTT.

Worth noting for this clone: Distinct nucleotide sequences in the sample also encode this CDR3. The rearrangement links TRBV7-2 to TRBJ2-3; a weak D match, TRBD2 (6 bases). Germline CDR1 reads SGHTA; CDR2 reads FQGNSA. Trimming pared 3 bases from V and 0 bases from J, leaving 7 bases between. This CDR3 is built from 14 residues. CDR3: CASSLGTSTDTQYF. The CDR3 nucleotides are TGTGCCAGCAGCTTGGGGACTAGCACAGATACGCAGTATTTT.

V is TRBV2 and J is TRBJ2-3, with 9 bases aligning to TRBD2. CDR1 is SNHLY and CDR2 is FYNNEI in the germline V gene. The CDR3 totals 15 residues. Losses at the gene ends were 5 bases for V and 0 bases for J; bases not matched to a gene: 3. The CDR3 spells CASSMGLASTDTQYF. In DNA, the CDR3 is TGTGCCAGCAGTATGGGACTAGCTAGCACAGATACGCAGTATTTT.

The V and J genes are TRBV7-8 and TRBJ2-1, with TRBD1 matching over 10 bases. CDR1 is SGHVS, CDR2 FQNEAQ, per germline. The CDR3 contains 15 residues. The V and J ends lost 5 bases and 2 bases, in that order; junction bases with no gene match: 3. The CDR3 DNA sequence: TGTGCCAGCAGCCCGACAGGGGGCCCCTACAATGAGCAGTTCTTC. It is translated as CASSPTGGPYNEQFF.

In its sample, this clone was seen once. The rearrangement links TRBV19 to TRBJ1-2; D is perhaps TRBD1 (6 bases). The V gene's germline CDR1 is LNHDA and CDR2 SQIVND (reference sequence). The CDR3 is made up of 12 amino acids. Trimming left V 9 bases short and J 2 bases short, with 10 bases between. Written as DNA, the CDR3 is TGTGCCAGCGTAACAGGGAACTATGGCTACACCTTC. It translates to CASVTGNYGYTF.

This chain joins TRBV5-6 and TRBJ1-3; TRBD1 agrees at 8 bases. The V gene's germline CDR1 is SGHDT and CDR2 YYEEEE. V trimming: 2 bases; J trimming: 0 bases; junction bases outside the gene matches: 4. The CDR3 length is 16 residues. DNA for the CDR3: TGTGCCAGCAGCTTCGGGACAGGCCCCTCTGGAAACACCATATATTTT. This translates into CASSFGTGPSGNTIYF.

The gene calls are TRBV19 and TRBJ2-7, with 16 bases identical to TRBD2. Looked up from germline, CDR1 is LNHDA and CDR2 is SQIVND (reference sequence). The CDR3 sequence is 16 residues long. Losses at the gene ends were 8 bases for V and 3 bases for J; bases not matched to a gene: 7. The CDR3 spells CASAGTSGRVGYEQYF. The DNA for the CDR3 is TGTGCCAGTGCCGGGACTAGCGGGAGGGTGGGCTACGAGCAGTACTTC.

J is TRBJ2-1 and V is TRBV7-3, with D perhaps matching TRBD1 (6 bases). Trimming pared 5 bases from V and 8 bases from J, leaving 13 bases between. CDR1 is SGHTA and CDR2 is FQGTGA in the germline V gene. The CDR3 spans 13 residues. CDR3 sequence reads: CASSTQGRDEQFF. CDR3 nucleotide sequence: TGTGCCAGCAGCACACAGGGTCGGGATGAGCAGTTCTTC.

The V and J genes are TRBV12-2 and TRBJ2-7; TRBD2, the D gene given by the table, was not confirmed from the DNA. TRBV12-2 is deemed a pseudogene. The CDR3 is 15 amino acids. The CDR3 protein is CASRGGLALSYEQYF. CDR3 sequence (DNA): TGTGCAAGTCGCGGGGGACTAGCCCTATCCTACGAGCAGTACTTC.

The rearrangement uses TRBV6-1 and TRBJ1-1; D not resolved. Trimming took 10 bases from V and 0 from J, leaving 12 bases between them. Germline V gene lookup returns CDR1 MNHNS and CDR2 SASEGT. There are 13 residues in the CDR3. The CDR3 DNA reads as TGTGCCACATTCACAATACTGAACACTGAAGCTTTCTTT. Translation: CATFTILNTEAFF.

The CDR3 loop is CAISVRRGAGETQYF. Written as DNA, the CDR3 is TGTGCCATCAGTGTCCGCCGGGGGGCCGGGGAGACCCAGTACTTC. This chain connects TRBV10-3 to TRBJ2-5; D might be TRBD2 (7 bases). Germline lookup yields CDR1 ENHRY and CDR2 SYGVKD. This CDR3 contains 15 residues. The V end was cut by 4 bases, the J end by 5 bases, with 17 bases between.

For the CDR3, the DNA is TGTGCCAGCAGTATACCTGGGGACAGGGGTTCCCAGTTCTTC. Translating gives CASSIPGDRGSQFF. The chain carries TRBV7-9 and TRBJ2-1; 10 nucleotides agree with TRBD1. This CDR3 comprises 14 residues. V gave up 6 bases and J gave up 13 bases; unmatched junction bases: 12. The germline V gene has CDR1 SEHNR and CDR2 FQNEAQ (reference sequence).

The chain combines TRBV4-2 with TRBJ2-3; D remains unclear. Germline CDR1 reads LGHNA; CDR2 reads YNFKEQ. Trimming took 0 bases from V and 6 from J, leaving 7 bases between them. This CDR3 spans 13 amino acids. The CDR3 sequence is CASSQEAYDTQYF. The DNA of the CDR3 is TGTGCCAGCAGCCAAGAAGCCTACGATACGCAGTATTTT.

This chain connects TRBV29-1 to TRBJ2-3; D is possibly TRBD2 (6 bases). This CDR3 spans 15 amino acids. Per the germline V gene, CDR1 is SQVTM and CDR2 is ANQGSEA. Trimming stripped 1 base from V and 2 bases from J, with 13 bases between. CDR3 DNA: TGCAGCGTTGAAGTTCTGGGGGGTTACACAGATACGCAGTATTTT. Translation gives CSVEVLGGYTDTQYF.

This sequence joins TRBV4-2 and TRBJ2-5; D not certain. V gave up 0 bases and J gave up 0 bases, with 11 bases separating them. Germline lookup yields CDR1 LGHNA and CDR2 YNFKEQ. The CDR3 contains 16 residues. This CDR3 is CASSQDLGENQETQYF. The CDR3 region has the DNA TGTGCCAGCAGCCAAGATTTAGGAGAAAACCAAGAGACCCAGTACTTC.

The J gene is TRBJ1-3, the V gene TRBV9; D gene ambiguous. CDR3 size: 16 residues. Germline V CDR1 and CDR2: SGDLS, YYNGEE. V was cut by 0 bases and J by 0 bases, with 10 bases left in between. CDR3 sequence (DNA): TGTGCCAGCAGCGTAGGTGCGGGTAACTCTGGAAACACCATATATTTT. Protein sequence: CASSVGAGNSGNTIYF.

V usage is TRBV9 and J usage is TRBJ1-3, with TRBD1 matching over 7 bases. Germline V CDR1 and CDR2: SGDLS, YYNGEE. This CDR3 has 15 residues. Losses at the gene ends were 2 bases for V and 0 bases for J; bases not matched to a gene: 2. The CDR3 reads CASSVNRGSGNTIYF. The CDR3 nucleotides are TGTGCCAGCAGCGTCAACAGGGGCTCTGGAAACACCATATATTTT.

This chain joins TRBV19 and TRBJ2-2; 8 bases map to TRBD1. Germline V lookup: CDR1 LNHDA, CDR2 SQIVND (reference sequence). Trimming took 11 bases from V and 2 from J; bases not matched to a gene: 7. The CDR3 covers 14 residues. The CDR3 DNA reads TGTGCCGGACAGACAGGGGTTAACACCGGGGAGCTGTTTTTT. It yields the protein CAGQTGVNTGELFF.

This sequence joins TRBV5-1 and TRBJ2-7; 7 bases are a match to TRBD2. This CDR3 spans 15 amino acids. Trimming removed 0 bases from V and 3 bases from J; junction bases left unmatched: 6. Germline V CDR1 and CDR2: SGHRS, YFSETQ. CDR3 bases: TGCGCCAGCAGCTTGGACGGGACGGGAGGCTACGAGCAGTACTTC. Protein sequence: CASSLDGTGGYEQYF.

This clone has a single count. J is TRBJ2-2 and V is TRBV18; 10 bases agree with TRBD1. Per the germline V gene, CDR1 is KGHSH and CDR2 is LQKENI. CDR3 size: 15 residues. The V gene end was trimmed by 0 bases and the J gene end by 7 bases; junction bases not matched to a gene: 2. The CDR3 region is CASSPPGQGYGELFF. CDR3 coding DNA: TGTGCCAGCTCACCACCGGGACAGGGGTACGGGGAGCTGTTTTTT.

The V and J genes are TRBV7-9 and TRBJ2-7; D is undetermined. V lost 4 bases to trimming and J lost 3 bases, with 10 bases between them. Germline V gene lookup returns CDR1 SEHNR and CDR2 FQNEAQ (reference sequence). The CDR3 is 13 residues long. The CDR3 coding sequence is TGTGCCAGCAGCTCACGACAAAACTACGAGCAGTACTTC. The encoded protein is CASSSRQNYEQYF.

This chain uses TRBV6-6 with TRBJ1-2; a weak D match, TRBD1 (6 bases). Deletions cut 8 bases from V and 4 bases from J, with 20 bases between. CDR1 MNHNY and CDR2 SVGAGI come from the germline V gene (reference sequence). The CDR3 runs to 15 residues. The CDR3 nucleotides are TGTGCCAGCCTCACGAGTACAGGGTGGAGCTATGGCTACACCTTC. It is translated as CASLTSTGWSYGYTF.